These 8 T cell receptor beta chains originate from one sample sequenced in a study of Tregs in tolerant kidney transplant recipients. Libraries were prepared by immunoSEQ multiplex PCR; TCRdb keeps only in-frame clonotypes and omits some of them. The sample lists roughly 54,000 clones, around 90% occurring once. Mixed chimerism was transient after nonmyeloablative marrow transplants from related graft donors. The material sequenced was CD8+ T cells from blood (PBMCs), taken 12 months after the transplant. The receptor set was obtained from a human patient who received a combined kidney and bone marrow transplant. Certain T cells may be donor cells from the graft.

V is TRBV21-1 and J is TRBJ2-4; no check of the table's D call, TRBD2, against the DNA was made. TRBV21-1 is noted as a pseudogene. The CDR3 has 9 amino acids. CDR3 amino acids: CASSKLSYF. The DNA of the CDR3 is TGTGCCAGCAGCAAACTCTCGTACTTC.

This clone was seen once. This chain uses TRBV6-5 with TRBJ2-7; D uncertain. V was shortened by 5 bases and J by 0 bases, with 11 bases between the two germline ends. The V gene's germline CDR1 is MNHEY and CDR2 SVGAGI. CDR3 length: 14 amino acids. The CDR3 bases are TGTGCCAGCAGTCTTAGCCTCAGCTCCTACGAGCAGTACTTC. It encodes CASSLSLSSYEQYF.

This sequence joins TRBV19 and TRBJ1-2; possible D gene TRBD1, 5 bases. The germline gives CDR1 LNHDA, CDR2 SQIVND (reference sequence). The CDR3 runs 12 residues. The V and J ends lost 7 bases and 4 bases respectively, with 10 bases between them. CDR3: CASNRSRYGYTF. The CDR3 DNA is TGTGCCAGTAACAGGTCCCGCTATGGCTACACCTTC.

CDR3 nucleotides: TGTGCCAGCAGCGTGGAGGGGACGGGCGGCTACACCTTC. It codes for CASSVEGTGGYTF. V usage is TRBV7-3 and J usage is TRBJ1-2, with a weak D call TRBD1 (5 bases). The CDR3 is made up of 13 amino acids. Germline values: CDR1 SGHTA, CDR2 FQGTGA. V was trimmed by 5 bases and J by 8 bases, leaving 15 bases between them.

A note on this clone: Other DNA sequences from this sample encode an identical CDR3 as well. The J gene is TRBJ1-6, the V gene TRBV27; TRBD1 agrees at 9 bases. There are 15 residues in the CDR3. Germline-derived CDR1 and CDR2 are MNHEY and SMNVEV (reference sequence). V dropped 6 bases and J dropped 4; count of bases not matched to a gene: 4. The CDR3 coding sequence is TGTGCCAGCAGGGGGACAGGGTTTTATAATTCACCCCTCCACTTT. Amino acids: CASRGTGFYNSPLHF.

The chain combines TRBV13 with TRBJ2-1; 10 positions match TRBD2. Germline trimming cut 1 base from V and 4 bases from J; bases unmatched to any gene: 4. The CDR3 is 16 amino acids. CDR1 is PRHDT, CDR2 FYEKMQ, per germline (reference sequence). CDR3 sequence (DNA): TGTGCCAGCAGCTTAGCCCTAGCGGGGGTTTACAATGAGCAGTTCTTC. Protein sequence: CASSLALAGVYNEQFF. The full variable domain, with the rest looked up from reference TRBV13 and TRBJ2-1, is AAGVIQSPRHLIKEKRETATLKCYPIPRHDTVYWYQQGPGQDPQFLISFYEKMQSDKGSIPDRFSAQQFSDYHSELNMSSLELGDSALYFCASSLALAGVYNEQFFGPGTRLTVL.

The CDR3 here is CASTATGGDYEQYF. The CDR3 DNA follows: TGTGCCAGTACCGCGACAGGGGGTGACTACGAGCAGTACTTC. The rearrangement joins TRBV19 to TRBJ2-7; 9 bases match TRBD1. The germline gives CDR1 LNHDA, CDR2 SQIVND (reference sequence). This CDR3 is 14 amino acids long. Germline trimming cut 7 bases from V and 3 bases from J; bases unmatched to any gene: 7. The full variable domain, completed using reference TRBV19 and TRBJ2-7, is DGGITQSPKYLFRKEGQNVTLSCEQNLNHDAMYWYRQDPGQGLRLIYYSQIVNDFQKGDIAEGYSVSREKKESFPLTVTSAQKNPTAFYLCASTATGGDYEQYFGPGTRLTVT.

The V gene is TRBV16, the J gene TRBJ2-1; possibly TRBD2 for D (5 bases). The CDR3 loop spans 12 amino acids. Germline CDR1 KGHSY, CDR2 FQNENV. Between the trimmed V and J ends, which lost 3 bases and 7 bases, there was a span of 7 bases. CDR3 sequence: CASSHPGNEQFF. Here the CDR3 DNA reads TGTGCCAGCAGCCACCCGGGGAATGAGCAGTTCTTC.